The source of this T cell receptor (beta chain) is a study of cytomegalovirus exposure and HLA in healthy donors. PCR amplification relied on 60 Vbeta primers (plus 13 Jbeta primers). Original handling: Later reanalysis found about 78 million unique TCR beta chains, around 10 million of them shared. This table comes from immunoSEQ multiplex PCR, and its TCRdb copy is limited to in-frame clones, with some not included. V, J and clone size are those of that table, while D and trimming were read from the DNA. The repertoire holds tens of thousands of clones, with nearly 85% as singletons. The study's findings and limits: Rates of TCR association differed by HLA locus in a later analysis, with DRB1 highest and HLA-C lowest. It emerged from a later analysis that several of the most significant clusters appeared to be linked to common viral pathogens.

Points on this clone: Its antigen is unknown.

The sequence derives from a man aged 30 to 39 in good health and CMV-seronegative. Sequenced input: PBMCs.

The CDR3 loop reads CASSHEAGGPYEQYF. The CDR3 bases are TGCGCCAGCAGCCATGAGGCAGGGGGCCCCTACGAGCAGTACTTC. The gene calls are TRBV4-3 and TRBJ2-5; 8 bases align to TRBD1. The J call may be mistaken, given a closer DNA end match to TRBJ2-7. The CDR3 is 15 amino acids. Germline V gene data show CDR1 as LGHNA and CDR2 as YSLEER.